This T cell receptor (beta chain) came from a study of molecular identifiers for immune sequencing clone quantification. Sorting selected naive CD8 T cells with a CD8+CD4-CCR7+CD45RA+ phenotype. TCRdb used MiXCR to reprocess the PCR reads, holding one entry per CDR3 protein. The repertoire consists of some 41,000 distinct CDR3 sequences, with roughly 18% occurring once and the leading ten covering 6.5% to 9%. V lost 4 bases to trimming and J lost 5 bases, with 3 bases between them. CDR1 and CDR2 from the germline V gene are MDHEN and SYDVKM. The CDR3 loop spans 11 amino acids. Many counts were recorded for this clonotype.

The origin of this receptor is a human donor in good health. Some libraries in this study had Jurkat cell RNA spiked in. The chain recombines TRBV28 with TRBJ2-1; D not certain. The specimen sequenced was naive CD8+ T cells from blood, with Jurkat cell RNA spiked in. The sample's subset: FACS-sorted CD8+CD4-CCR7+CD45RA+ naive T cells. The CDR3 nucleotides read TGTGCCAGCAGTTCTAACAATGAGCAGTTCTTC. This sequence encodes CASSSNNEQFF.